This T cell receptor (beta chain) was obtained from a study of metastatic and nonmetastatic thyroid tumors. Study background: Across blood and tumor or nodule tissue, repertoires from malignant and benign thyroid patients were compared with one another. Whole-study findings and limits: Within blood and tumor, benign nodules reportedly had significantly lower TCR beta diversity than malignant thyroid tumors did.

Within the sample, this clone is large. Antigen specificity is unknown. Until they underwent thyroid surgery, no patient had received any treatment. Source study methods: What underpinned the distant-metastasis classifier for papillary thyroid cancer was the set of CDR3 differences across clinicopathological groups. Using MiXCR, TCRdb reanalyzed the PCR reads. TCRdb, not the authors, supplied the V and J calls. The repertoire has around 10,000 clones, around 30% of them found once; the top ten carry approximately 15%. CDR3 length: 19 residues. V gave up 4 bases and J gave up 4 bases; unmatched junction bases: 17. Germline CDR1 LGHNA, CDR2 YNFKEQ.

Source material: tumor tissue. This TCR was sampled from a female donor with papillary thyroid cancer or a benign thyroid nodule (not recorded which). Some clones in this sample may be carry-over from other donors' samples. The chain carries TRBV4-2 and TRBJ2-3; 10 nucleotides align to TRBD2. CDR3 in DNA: TGTGCCAGCAGCCGGGGAGTAGCGGGAGGCCCAGGGATCGCAGATACGCAGTATTTT. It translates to CASSRGVAGGPGIADTQYF.